This TCR beta chain comes out of a study of OX40 agonist ivuxolimab in advanced cancers. Repertoires were generated with immunoSEQ multiplex PCR, while TCRdb's copy carries only in-frame clones and drops some. Among 73,000 or so clones listed, 88% were seen once. Unmatched junction bases numbered 15, after V lost 4 bases and J lost 1 base. The CDR3 has 19 amino acids. Germline-derived CDR1 and CDR2 are SGHTA and FQGTGA. The material was CD4+ or CD8+ T cells sorted from blood, obtained in a trial of the OX40 agonist ivuxolimab. This receptor was obtained from an adult with an advanced solid tumor such as melanoma, head and neck, liver or kidney cancer. The chain joins TRBV7-3 to TRBJ2-2, with TRBD1 matching over 7 bases. The CDR3 here is CASSSPGRTGVGNTGELFF. CDR3 DNA: TGTGCCAGCAGCTCACCTGGAAGAACAGGGGTGGGGAACACCGGGGAGCTGTTTTTT. Based on the CDR3 plus reference TRBV7-3 and TRBJ2-2, the full variable domain is GAGVSQTPSNKVTEKGKYVELRCDPISGHTALYWYRQSLGQGPEFLIYFQGTGAADDSGLPNDRFFAVRPEGSVSTLKIQRTERGDSAVYLCASSSPGRTGVGNTGELFFGEGSRLTVL.